This T cell receptor beta chain was sequenced for a study of siplizumab effects on memory and regulatory T cells. The CDR3 has 13 amino acids. The germline CDR1 and CDR2 sequences are SNHLY and FYNNEI. Trimming cost V 1 base and J 2 bases, with 4 bases left between them. The method was immunoSEQ multiplex PCR; TCRdb's version includes in-frame clones alone and lacks a portion of them. Counted here are some 46,000 clones, about 93% occurring once; the ten biggest clones make up approximately 17%. This TCR was recovered from a human donor in good health. Sequences were obtained from CD8+ T cells sorted from blood. The rearrangement joins TRBV2 to TRBJ2-3; no clear D. CDR3 nucleotides: TGTGCCAGCAGTGAAGACTACACAGATACGCAGTATTTT. Residues: CASSEDYTDTQYF.